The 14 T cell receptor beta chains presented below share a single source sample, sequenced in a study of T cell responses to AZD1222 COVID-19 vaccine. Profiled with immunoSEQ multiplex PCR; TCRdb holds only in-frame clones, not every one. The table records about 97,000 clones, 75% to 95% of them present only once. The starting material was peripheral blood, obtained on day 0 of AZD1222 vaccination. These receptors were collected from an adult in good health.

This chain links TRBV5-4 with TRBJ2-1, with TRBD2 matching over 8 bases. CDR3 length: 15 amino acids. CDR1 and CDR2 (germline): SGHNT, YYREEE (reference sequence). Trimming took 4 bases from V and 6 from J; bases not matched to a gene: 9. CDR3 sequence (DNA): TGTGCCAGCAGCCCTCTAAGCGGGGGCCTCAATGAGCAGTTCTTC. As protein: CASSPLSGGLNEQFF. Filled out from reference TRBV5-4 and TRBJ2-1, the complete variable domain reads ETGVTQSPTHLIKTRGQQVTLRCSSQSGHNTVSWYQQALGQGPQFIFQYYREEENGRGNFPPRFSGLQFPNYSSELNVNALELDDSALYLCASSPLSGGLNEQFFGPGTRLTVL.

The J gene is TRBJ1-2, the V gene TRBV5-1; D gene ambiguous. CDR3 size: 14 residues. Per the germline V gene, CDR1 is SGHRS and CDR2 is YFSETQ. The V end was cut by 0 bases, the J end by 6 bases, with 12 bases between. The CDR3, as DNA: TGCGCCAGCAGCTTGGGGTCACTCCCTCATGGCTACACCTTC. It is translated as CASSLGSLPHGYTF.

The CDR3 bases are TGTGCCAGCAGCTTGGCCCCGGGACAGGACCACTATGGCTACACCTTC. It yields the protein CASSLAPGQDHYGYTF. V and J are TRBV5-4 and TRBJ1-2, with TRBD1 identical over 8 bases. The V gene's germline CDR1 is SGHNT and CDR2 YYREEE (reference sequence). Losses at the gene ends were 0 bases for V and 3 bases for J; bases not matched to a gene: 7. The CDR3 extends over 16 amino acids.

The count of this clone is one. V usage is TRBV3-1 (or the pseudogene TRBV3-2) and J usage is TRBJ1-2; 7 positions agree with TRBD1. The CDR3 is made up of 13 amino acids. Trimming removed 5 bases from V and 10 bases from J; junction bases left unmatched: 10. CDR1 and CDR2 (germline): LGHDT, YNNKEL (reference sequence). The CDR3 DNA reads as TGTGCCAGCAGCTCTCTAACTCAGGGGGACTACACCTTC. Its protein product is CASSSLTQGDYTF.

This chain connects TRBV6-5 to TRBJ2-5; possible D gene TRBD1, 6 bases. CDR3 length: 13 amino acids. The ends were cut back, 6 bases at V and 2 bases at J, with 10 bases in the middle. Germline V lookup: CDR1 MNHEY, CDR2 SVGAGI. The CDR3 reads CASSDRLQETQYF. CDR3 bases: TGTGCCAGCAGCGACAGGCTACAAGAGACCCAGTACTTC.

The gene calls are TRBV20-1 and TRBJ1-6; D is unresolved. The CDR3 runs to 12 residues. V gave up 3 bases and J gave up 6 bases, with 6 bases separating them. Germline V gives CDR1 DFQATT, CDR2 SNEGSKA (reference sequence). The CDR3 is CSASSPNSPLHF. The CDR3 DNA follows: TGCAGTGCTAGTTCTCCTAATTCACCCCTCCACTTT.

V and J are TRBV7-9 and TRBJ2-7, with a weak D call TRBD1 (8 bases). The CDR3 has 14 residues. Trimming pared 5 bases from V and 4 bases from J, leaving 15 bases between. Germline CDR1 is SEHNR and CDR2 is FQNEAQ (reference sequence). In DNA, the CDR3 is TGTGCCAGCAGCATAGGACAGGGAGGGTACGAGCAGTACTTC. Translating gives CASSIGQGGYEQYF.

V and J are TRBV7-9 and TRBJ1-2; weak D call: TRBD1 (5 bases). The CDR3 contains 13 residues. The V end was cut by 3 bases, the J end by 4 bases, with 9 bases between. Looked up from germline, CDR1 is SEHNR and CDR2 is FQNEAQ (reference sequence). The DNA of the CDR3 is TGTGCCAGCAGCTTTGACAGATCCTATGGCTACACCTTC. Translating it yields CASSFDRSYGYTF.

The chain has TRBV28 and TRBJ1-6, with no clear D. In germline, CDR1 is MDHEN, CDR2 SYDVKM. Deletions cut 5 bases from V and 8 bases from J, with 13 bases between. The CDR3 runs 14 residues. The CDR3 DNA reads TGTGCCAGCAGTCTCCAACTGAGGGATTCACCCCTCCACTTT. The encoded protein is CASSLQLRDSPLHF.

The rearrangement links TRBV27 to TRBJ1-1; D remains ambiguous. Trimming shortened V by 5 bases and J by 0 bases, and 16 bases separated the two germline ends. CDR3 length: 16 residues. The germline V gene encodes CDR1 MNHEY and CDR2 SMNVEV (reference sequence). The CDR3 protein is CASSPPPWTVNTEAFF. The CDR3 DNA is TGTGCCAGCAGTCCCCCTCCTTGGACGGTGAACACTGAAGCTTTCTTT.

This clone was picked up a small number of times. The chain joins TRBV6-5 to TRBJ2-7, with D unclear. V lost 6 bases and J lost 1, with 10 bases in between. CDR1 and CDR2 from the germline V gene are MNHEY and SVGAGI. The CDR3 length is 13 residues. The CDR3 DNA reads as TGTGCCAGCAGCCTAGGGTGGTCCTACGAGCAGTACTTC. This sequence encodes CASSLGWSYEQYF.

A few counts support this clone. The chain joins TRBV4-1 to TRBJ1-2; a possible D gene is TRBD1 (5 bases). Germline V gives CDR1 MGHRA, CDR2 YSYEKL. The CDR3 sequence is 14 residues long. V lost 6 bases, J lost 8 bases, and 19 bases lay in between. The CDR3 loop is CASRTSIRRTGYTF. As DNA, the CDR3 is TGCGCCAGCAGAACTTCAATTCGAAGGACAGGCTACACCTTC.

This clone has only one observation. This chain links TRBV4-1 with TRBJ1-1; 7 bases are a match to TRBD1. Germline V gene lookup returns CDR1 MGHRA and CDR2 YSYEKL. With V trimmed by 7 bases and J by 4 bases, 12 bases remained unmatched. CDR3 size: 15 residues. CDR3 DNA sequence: TGCGCCAGCACCGTTTTCGCAGGGGGATCCACTGAAGCTTTCTTT. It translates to CASTVFAGGSTEAFF.

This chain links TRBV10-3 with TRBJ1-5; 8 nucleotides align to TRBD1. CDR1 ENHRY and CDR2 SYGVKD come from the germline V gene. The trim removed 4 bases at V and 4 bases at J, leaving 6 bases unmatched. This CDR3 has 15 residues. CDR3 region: CAISADRDWNQPQHF. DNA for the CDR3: TGTGCCATCAGTGCGGACAGGGACTGGAATCAGCCCCAGCATTTT.